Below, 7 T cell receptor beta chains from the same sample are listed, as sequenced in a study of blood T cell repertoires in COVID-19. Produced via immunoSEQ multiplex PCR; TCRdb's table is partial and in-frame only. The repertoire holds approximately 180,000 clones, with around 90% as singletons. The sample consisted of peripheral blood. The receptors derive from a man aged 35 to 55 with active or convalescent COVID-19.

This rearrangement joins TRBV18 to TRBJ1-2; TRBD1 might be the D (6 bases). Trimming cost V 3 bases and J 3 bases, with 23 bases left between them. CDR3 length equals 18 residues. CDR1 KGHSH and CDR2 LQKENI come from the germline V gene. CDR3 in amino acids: CASSPLRGGAVSDYGYTF. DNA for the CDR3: TGTGCCAGCTCACCCCTAAGGGGGGGCGCTGTTAGTGACTATGGCTACACCTTC.

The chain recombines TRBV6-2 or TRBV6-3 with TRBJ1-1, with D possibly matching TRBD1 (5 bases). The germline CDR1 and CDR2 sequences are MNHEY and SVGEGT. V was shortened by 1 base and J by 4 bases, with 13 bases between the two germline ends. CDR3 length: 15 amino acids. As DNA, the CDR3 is TGTGCCAGCAGTTACTTAGCAGGGCCGCCCACTGAAGCTTTCTTT. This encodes CASSYLAGPPTEAFF.

In DNA, the CDR3 is TGTGCCTGGAGACAGGACGGAGTAAATTCACCCCTCCACTTT. This sequence encodes CAWRQDGVNSPLHF. This chain uses TRBV30 with TRBJ1-6; possibly TRBD1 for D (5 bases). The CDR3 is 14 residues long. Germline-derived CDR1 and CDR2 are GTSNPN and SVGIG (reference sequence). V was shortened by 3 bases and J by 7 bases, with 13 bases between the two germline ends.

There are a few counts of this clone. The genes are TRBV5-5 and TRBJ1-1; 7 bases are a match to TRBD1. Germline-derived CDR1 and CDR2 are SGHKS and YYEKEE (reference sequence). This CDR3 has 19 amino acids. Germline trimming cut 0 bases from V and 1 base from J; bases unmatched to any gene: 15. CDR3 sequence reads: CASSLALSPPRGPNTEAFF. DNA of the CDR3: TGTGCCAGCAGCTTGGCCCTATCACCCCCGAGGGGGCCGAACACTGAAGCTTTCTTT. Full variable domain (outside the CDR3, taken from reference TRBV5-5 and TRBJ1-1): DAGVTQSPTHLIKTRGQQVTLRCSPISGHKSVSWYQQVLGQGPQFIFQYYEKEERGRGNFPDRFSARQFPNYSSELNVNALLLGDSALYLCASSLALSPPRGPNTEAFFGQGTRLTVV.

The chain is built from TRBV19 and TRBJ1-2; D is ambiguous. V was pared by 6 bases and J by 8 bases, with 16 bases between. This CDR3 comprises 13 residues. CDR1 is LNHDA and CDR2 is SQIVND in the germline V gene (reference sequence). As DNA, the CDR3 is TGTGCCAGTAGAGGCGGGGTTCTCTTGGGCTACACCTTC. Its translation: CASRGGVLLGYTF.

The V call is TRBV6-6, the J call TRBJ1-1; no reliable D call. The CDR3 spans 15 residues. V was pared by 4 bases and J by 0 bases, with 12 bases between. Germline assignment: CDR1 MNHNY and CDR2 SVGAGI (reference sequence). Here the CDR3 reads CASSFPPGMNTEAFF. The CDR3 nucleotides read TGTGCCAGCAGTTTCCCTCCCGGGATGAACACTGAAGCTTTCTTT.

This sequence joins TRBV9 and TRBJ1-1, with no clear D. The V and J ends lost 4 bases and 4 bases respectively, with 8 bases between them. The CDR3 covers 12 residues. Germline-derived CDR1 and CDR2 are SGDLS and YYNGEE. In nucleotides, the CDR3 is TGTGCCAGCAGCCCCCGGGTCACTGAAGCTTTCTTT. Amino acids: CASSPRVTEAFF.